This TCR beta chain appears in the sequencing data of a study of cytomegalovirus exposure and HLA in healthy donors. Study overall: As released early, the data held 85 million to 95 million unique TCRs from HLA-typed donors. General study results and limits: Likely technical artifact: a cluster of highly shared sequence variants.

A note on this clone: Its cognate antigen is unknown.

The PCR ran on 60 Vbeta and 13 Jbeta primers. Repertoires were generated with immunoSEQ multiplex PCR, while TCRdb's copy carries only in-frame clones and drops some. The sample lists roughly 290,000 clones, around 90% occurring once. Germline-derived CDR1 and CDR2 are SGHVS and FQNEAQ. The V and J ends lost 3 bases and 7 bases respectively, with 12 bases between them. The CDR3 is made up of 13 amino acids. Sequenced sample: PBMCs. V and J are TRBV7-8 and TRBJ2-5; D unresolved. The sequence was obtained from a woman younger than 35 in good health and CMV-seronegative. The CDR3 loop is CASSLKVSGTQYF. The DNA of the CDR3 is TGTGCCAGCAGCTTGAAGGTCTCGGGGACCCAGTACTTC.